Shown below are 17 T cell receptor beta chains from a single sample sequenced in a study of cytomegalovirus exposure and HLA in healthy donors. 60 Vbeta and 13 Jbeta primers were used in PCR. Profiled with immunoSEQ multiplex PCR; TCRdb holds only in-frame clones, not every one. Here the sample spans roughly 140,000 clones, more than 80% being singletons. Sample: PBMCs. These receptors all stem from a middle-aged woman in good health and CMV-seropositive.

The chain employs TRBV27 and TRBJ2-7; 9 positions agree with TRBD1. The CDR3 has 15 amino acids. CDR1 and CDR2 (germline): MNHEY, SMNVEV (reference sequence). Trimming at V came to 5 bases and at J to 5 bases, leaving 10 bases not matched to a gene. CDR3 nucleotide sequence: TGTGCCAGCAGTCGACACAGGGGGCAATCTAACGAGCAGTACTTC. Protein product: CASSRHRGQSNEQYF.

The chain joins TRBV25-1 to TRBJ1-1; D gene unclear. The CDR3 covers 11 residues. The V gene lost 2 bases and the J gene lost 5 bases, with 3 bases spanning the gap. Germline V gives CDR1 MGHDK, CDR2 SYGVNS. CDR3 in amino acids: CASSERTEAFF. CDR3 sequence (DNA): TGTGCCAGCAGTGAACGGACTGAAGCTTTCTTT.

The J gene is TRBJ2-2, the V gene TRBV29-1; D gene uncertain. Germline values: CDR1 SQVTM, CDR2 ANQGSEA. The CDR3 loop spans 14 amino acids. V lost 3 bases, J lost 0 bases, and 8 bases lay in between. The CDR3 loop reads CSVELEPNTGELFF. Here the CDR3 DNA reads TGCAGCGTTGAGCTTGAGCCGAACACCGGGGAGCTGTTTTTT.

This sequence joins TRBV7-9 and TRBJ2-7; possibly TRBD1 for D (6 bases). From germline, CDR1 is SEHNR and CDR2 FQNEAQ (reference sequence). The CDR3 runs to 13 residues. Trimming stripped 1 base from V and 5 bases from J, with 9 bases between. The CDR3 loop is CASSLGRDNEQYF. For the CDR3, the DNA is TGTGCCAGCAGCTTAGGCAGGGACAACGAGCAGTACTTC.

The rearrangement joins TRBV5-8 to TRBJ2-1, with TRBD2 identical over 12 bases. This CDR3 spans 19 amino acids. CDR1 and CDR2 from the germline V gene are SGHTS and YDEGEE. V was clipped by 3 bases and J by 0 bases; unmatched bases: 10. CDR3 protein: CASSWGGLAGGYSYNEQFF. In DNA, the CDR3 is TGTGCCAGCAGCTGGGGGGGCCTAGCGGGAGGGTACTCCTACAATGAGCAGTTCTTC.

This clone turned up a few times. The chain carries TRBV5-1 and TRBJ2-7; the D is unclear. V was shortened by 5 bases and J by 5 bases, with 17 bases between the two germline ends. This CDR3 region has 14 residues. The germline CDR1 and CDR2 sequences are SGHRS and YFSETQ. This CDR3 reads CASSSDISNDEQYF. The CDR3 DNA follows: TGCGCCAGCAGTTCTGACATCAGCAACGACGAGCAGTACTTC.

This clone has just one count. The chain has TRBV6-1 and TRBJ1-2; D possibly corresponds to TRBD1 (5 bases). Trimming took off 5 bases at V and 2 bases at J, with 12 bases between the two ends. The CDR3 extends over 14 amino acids. Germline CDR1 and CDR2: MNHNS and SASEGT. CDR3 loop: CASSPGLGNYGYTF. The CDR3 nucleotides are TGTGCCAGCAGTCCAGGGCTGGGAAACTATGGCTACACCTTC.

Here the CDR3 DNA reads TGTGCCAGCAGCCGTGATACAGGGTTGAATGAGCAGTTCTTC. It translates to CASSRDTGLNEQFF. V and J are TRBV5-6 and TRBJ2-1; possible D gene TRBD1, 6 bases. Germline V gene data show CDR1 as SGHDT and CDR2 as YYEEEE. This CDR3 has 14 amino acids. Trimming shortened V by 4 bases and J by 7 bases, and 15 bases separated the two germline ends.

This clone was seen a single time. The CDR3 bases are TGTGCCAGCAGCTTAGATCGGACTAGCGGGCTCTACGAGCAGTACTTC. This encodes CASSLDRTSGLYEQYF. The V gene is TRBV7-2, the J gene TRBJ2-7; 11 bases line up with TRBD2. J gave up 3 bases and V 1 base, and 5 bases lay outside the gene matches. Germline V gives CDR1 SGHTA, CDR2 FQGNSA. The CDR3 sequence is 16 residues long.

The V call is TRBV28, the J call TRBJ1-1; no firm D call. Germline loops: CDR1 MDHEN, CDR2 SYDVKM. The CDR3 length is 15 residues. V lost 7 bases to trimming and J lost 0 bases, with 15 bases between them. The CDR3 sequence: CASTPWALVNTEAFF. CDR3 in DNA: TGTGCCAGCACTCCCTGGGCATTGGTGAACACTGAAGCTTTCTTT.

The chain couples TRBV27 to TRBJ1-6; no clear D. CDR1 is MNHEY, CDR2 SMNVEV, per germline (reference sequence). Trimming cost V 8 bases and J 0 bases, with 17 bases left between them. The CDR3 is 17 amino acids. The CDR3 nucleotides read TGTGCCAGCGGCCGCTCCCCGTTCCTCTCCTATAATTCACCCCTCCACTTT. Its translation is CASGRSPFLSYNSPLHF.

This clone was seen a handful of times. The chain uses TRBV28 and TRBJ1-3, with a tentative D call TRBD1 (6 bases). Germline CDR1 reads MDHEN; CDR2 reads SYDVKM. Between the trimmed V and J ends, which lost 3 bases and 0 bases, there was a span of 15 bases. This CDR3 contains 17 residues. In nucleotides, the CDR3 is TGTGCCAGCAGTTTCTTCGGGGGGGCATACTCTGGAAACACCATATATTTT. This gives the protein CASSFFGGAYSGNTIYF.

This clone has just one count. The V gene is TRBV19, the J gene TRBJ1-2, with 8 bases fitting TRBD1. Germline V gene data show CDR1 as LNHDA and CDR2 as SQIVND (reference sequence). CDR3 size: 17 residues. V was pared by 1 base and J by 2 bases, with 9 bases of the junction left unmatched. Here the CDR3 DNA reads TGTGCCAGTAGTATAGGGCGGACAGGGTTGACCAACTATGGCTACACCTTC. It encodes CASSIGRTGLTNYGYTF. The variable domain in full, with the rest retrieved from reference TRBV19 and TRBJ1-2, is DGGITQSPKYLFRKEGQNVTLSCEQNLNHDAMYWYRQDPGQGLRLIYYSQIVNDFQKGDIAEGYSVSREKKESFPLTVTSAQKNPTAFYLCASSIGRTGLTNYGYTFGSGTRLTVV.

The chain recombines TRBV29-1 with TRBJ2-3, with unresolved D. The CDR3 consists of 14 residues. Germline loops: CDR1 SQVTM, CDR2 ANQGSEA. V lost 7 bases and J 1 base, leaving 15 bases between the germline ends. The CDR3 DNA reads TGCAGCGCCCCAGGTTGGTTCGGCACAGATACGCAGTATTTT. This sequence encodes CSAPGWFGTDTQYF.

This clone has a single count. CDR3 coding DNA: TGTGCCAGCAGTGTTGGGGAGACGGTTCAGTTCTTC. Protein: CASSVGETVQFF. The V gene is TRBV7-9, the J gene TRBJ2-1; TRBD2 is a possible D gene (5 bases). Per the germline V gene, CDR1 is SEHNR and CDR2 is FQNEAQ (reference sequence). The CDR3 is made up of 12 amino acids. V lost 6 bases and J 13 bases, leaving 16 bases between the germline ends.

A word on this clone: Different DNA sequences within this sample yield the same CDR3. The V gene is TRBV6-5, the J gene TRBJ2-1; a possible D gene is TRBD1 (6 bases). Germline V gives CDR1 MNHEY, CDR2 SVGAGI. This CDR3 has 11 residues. V dropped 6 bases and J dropped 8 bases, with 8 bases sitting between them. The CDR3 loop reads CASRQGDEQFF. CDR3 nucleotides: TGTGCCAGCAGACAGGGCGATGAGCAGTTCTTC.

The V gene is TRBV6-1, the J gene TRBJ2-2; no clear D. Germline V lookup: CDR1 MNHNS, CDR2 SASEGT. This CDR3 is 14 amino acids long. Trimming stripped 6 bases from V and 1 base from J, with 9 bases between. CDR3 amino acids: CASRIQWNTGELFF. The CDR3, as DNA: TGTGCCAGCAGGATCCAGTGGAACACCGGGGAGCTGTTTTTT.